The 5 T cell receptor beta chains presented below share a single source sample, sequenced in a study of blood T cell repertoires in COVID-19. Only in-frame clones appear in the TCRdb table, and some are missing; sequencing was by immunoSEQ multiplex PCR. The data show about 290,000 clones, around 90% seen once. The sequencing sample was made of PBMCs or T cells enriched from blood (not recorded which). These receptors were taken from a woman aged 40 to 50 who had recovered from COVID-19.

The chain's CDR3 is CASSMRDQPQHF. The CDR3 nucleotides are TGTGCCAGTAGTATGAGAGATCAGCCCCAGCATTTT. V usage is TRBV19 and J usage is TRBJ1-5; no reliable D call. Per the germline V gene, CDR1 is LNHDA and CDR2 is SQIVND (reference sequence). V lost 3 bases and J lost 5, with 5 bases in between. The CDR3 has 12 residues.

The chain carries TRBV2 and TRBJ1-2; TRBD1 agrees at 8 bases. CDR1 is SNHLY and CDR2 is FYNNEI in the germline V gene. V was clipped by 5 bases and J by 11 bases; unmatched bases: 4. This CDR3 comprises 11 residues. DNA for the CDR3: TGTGCCAGCAGTCCGGACAGGGTTTACACCTTC. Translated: CASSPDRVYTF.

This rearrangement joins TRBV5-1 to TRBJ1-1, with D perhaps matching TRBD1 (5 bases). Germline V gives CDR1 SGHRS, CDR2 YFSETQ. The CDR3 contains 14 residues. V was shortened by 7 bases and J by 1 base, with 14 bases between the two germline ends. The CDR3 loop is CASATATANTEAFF. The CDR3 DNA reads TGCGCCAGCGCAACCGCGACAGCGAACACTGAAGCTTTCTTT.

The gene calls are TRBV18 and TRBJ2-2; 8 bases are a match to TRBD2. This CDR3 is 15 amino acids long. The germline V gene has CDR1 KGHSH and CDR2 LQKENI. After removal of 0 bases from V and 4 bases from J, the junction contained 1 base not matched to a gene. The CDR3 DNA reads TGTGCCAGCTCACCACCTAGCGGGGTCACCGGGGAGCTGTTTTTT. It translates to CASSPPSGVTGELFF.

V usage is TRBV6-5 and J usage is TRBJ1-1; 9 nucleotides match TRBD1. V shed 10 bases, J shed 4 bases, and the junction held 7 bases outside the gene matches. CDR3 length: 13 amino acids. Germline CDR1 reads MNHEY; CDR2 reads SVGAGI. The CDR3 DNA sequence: TGTGCCACACACAGGGGGCAGGGCACTGAAGCTTTCTTT. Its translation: CATHRGQGTEAFF.